This TCR beta chain stems from a study of human T cells and chemical hapten exposure. Study context: The variation in per-sample TCR yields arose mainly from small differences in pooled library volumes.

The CDR3 sequence is 15 residues long. Between the trimmed V and J ends, which lost 3 bases and 0 bases, there was a span of 9 bases. Germline CDR1 is MDHEN and CDR2 is SYDVKM. Individual cDNA molecules received unique molecular identifiers in the library. A single record per CDR3 protein comes from TCRdb applying MiXCR to the RACE reads. The data hold nearly 350,000 distinct CDR3 sequences, with 5.5% to 8% observed a single time. Time point noted: patch test 1, 2 weeks after DPC sensitization. Treatment defined: therapeutic diphenylcyclopropenone sensitization with weekly scalp DPC. Regarding this clonotype: Its matching antigen is unknown.

Findings and limits, study-wide: There was alopecia in the donors, so their immune response may differ from that of healthy people. Compared with pre-sensitization or healthy control sets, expanded TCRs clustered more.

This specimen consisted of whole blood, obtained in connection with sensitization to the hapten diphenylcyclopropenone (DPC). The rearrangement joins TRBV28 to TRBJ1-3; D remains ambiguous. The TCR sequence derives from a woman between 18 and 29 years old with alopecia areata. Some clones in this sample may be carry-over from other donors' samples. For the CDR3, the DNA is TGTGCCAGCAGTTTTCCCGCCGACTCTGGAAACACCATATATTTT. Translation: CASSFPADSGNTIYF.